The 27 T cell receptor beta chains below were found in one sample sequenced in a study of blood T cell repertoires in COVID-19. Sequenced by immunoSEQ multiplex PCR; TCRdb stores in-frame clones only, minus some. The table has about 140,000 clones, roughly 80% seen once; the top ten hold roughly 17%. The specimen was peripheral blood. These receptors all come from a man in his fifties with acute or convalescent COVID-19.

The chain couples TRBV11-2 to TRBJ2-7; maybe TRBD2 (7 bases). V was clipped by 3 bases and J by 5 bases, with 11 bases between them. The CDR3 consists of 13 residues. Germline assignment: CDR1 SGHAT and CDR2 FQNNGV. Here the CDR3 reads CASSFRGGHEQYF. In nucleotides, the CDR3 is TGTGCCAGCAGCTTTCGCGGGGGCCACGAGCAGTACTTC.

This clone was recorded only once. V is TRBV4-1 and J is TRBJ1-3, with 7 bases aligning to TRBD1. The CDR3 length is 16 residues. Germline values: CDR1 MGHRA, CDR2 YSYEKL. The V and J ends lost 0 bases and 2 bases, in that order; junction bases with no gene match: 4. The CDR3: CASSQEGGRTGNTIYF. The CDR3 bases are TGCGCCAGCAGCCAAGAAGGGGGCAGGACTGGAAACACCATATATTTT.

This clone was seen once. This sequence joins TRBV27 and TRBJ1-1; TRBD1 matches 10 bases. The CDR3 runs 16 residues. In germline, CDR1 is MNHEY, CDR2 SMNVEV (reference sequence). The V gene end was trimmed by 7 bases and the J gene end by 5 bases; junction bases not matched to a gene: 13. The CDR3 sequence is CASTTYLGQGWTEAFF. For the CDR3, the DNA is TGTGCCAGCACCACCTATCTGGGACAGGGGTGGACTGAAGCTTTCTTT.

This chain joins TRBV9 and TRBJ1-4, with 9 bases aligning to TRBD1. Germline assignment: CDR1 SGDLS and CDR2 YYNGEE. With V trimmed by 4 bases and J by 6 bases, 10 bases remained unmatched. The CDR3 consists of 16 residues. The CDR3 DNA is TGTGCCAGCAGCCCGGGACAGGGTTTTTTATATGAAAAACTGTTTTTT. It specifies CASSPGQGFLYEKLFF.

The chain has TRBV12-3 or TRBV12-4 and TRBJ1-2; 9 nucleotides match TRBD1. The J segment lost 6 bases and the V segment lost 4 bases, leaving 3 bases of the junction unmatched. The CDR3 consists of 13 residues. CDR3 DNA sequence: TGTGCCAGCAGTTCTTACAGGGGGCATGGCTACACCTTC. Encoded protein: CASSSYRGHGYTF.

The V call is TRBV12-3 or TRBV12-4, the J call TRBJ1-6; weak D call: TRBD1 (5 bases). Trimming left V 6 bases short and J 10 bases short, with 13 bases between. The CDR3 totals 13 residues. CDR3 sequence reads: CASRLGGESPLHF. CDR3 DNA: TGTGCCAGCAGGCTCGGGGGGGAGTCACCCCTCCACTTT.

The chain carries TRBV10-3 and TRBJ2-5; TRBD1 matches 7 bases. CDR1 and CDR2 (germline): ENHRY, SYGVKD. V lost 3 bases to trimming and J lost 5 bases; unmatched junction nucleotides: 6. The CDR3 contains 14 residues. DNA for the CDR3: TGTGCCATCAGTGACTCCGACAGGGCGGAGACCCAGTACTTC. This sequence encodes CAISDSDRAETQYF.

V is TRBV6-2 or TRBV6-3 and J is TRBJ2-3, with TRBD2 matching 15 bases. The CDR3 runs 17 residues. Germline CDR1 and CDR2: MNHEY and SVGEGT. Trimming removed 5 bases from V and 5 bases from J; junction bases left unmatched: 8. CDR3 DNA sequence: TGTGCCAGCAGTACTGGGACTAGCGGGGGGCACGGAGATACGCAGTATTTT. Its protein product is CASSTGTSGGHGDTQYF.

The V and J genes are TRBV29-1 and TRBJ1-1, with 7 bases that match TRBD1. CDR3 size: 11 residues. The V gene's germline CDR1 is SQVTM and CDR2 ANQGSEA. V shed 7 bases, J shed 4 bases, and the junction held 3 bases outside the gene matches. As DNA, the CDR3 is TGCAGCGCCCGGACAGGCACTGAAGCTTTCTTT. Translated: CSARTGTEAFF.

The chain links TRBV11-2 to TRBJ2-2, with D uncertain. The CDR3 covers 15 residues. Per the germline V gene, CDR1 is SGHAT and CDR2 is FQNNGV. Trimming removed 1 base from V and 1 base from J, with 7 bases in between. In DNA form, the CDR3 reads TGTGCCAGCAGCTTAGCGATAGAGAACACCGGGGAGCTGTTTTTT. Translation gives CASSLAIENTGELFF. Full variable domain (remainder filled in from reference TRBV11-2 and TRBJ2-2): EAGVAQSPRYKIIEKRQSVAFWCNPISGHATLYWYQQILGQGPKLLIQFQNNGVVDDSQLPKDRFSAERLKGVDSTLKIQPAKLEDSAVYLCASSLAIENTGELFFGEGSRLTVL.

This sequence joins TRBV19 and TRBJ2-2; 7 positions agree with TRBD1. The CDR3 is 13 amino acids. After removal of 10 bases from V and 1 base from J, the junction contained 3 bases not matched to a gene. Germline V gene data show CDR1 as LNHDA and CDR2 as SQIVND (reference sequence). CDR3: CATGQENTGELFF. The CDR3 DNA reads TGTGCCACCGGACAGGAGAACACCGGGGAGCTGTTTTTT.

The J gene is TRBJ2-5, the V gene TRBV7-2; 10 bases are shared with TRBD2. The CDR3 runs 14 residues. After removal of 5 bases from V and 4 bases from J, the junction contained 4 bases not matched to a gene. Germline loops: CDR1 SGHTA, CDR2 FQGNSA. The CDR3 loop reads CASSTTSGVETQYF. The CDR3 DNA is TGTGCCAGCAGCACTACTAGCGGGGTAGAGACCCAGTACTTC.

V and J are TRBV19 and TRBJ2-7; unclear D gene. CDR3 length equals 12 residues. V lost 6 bases and J 3 bases, leaving 9 bases between the germline ends. Germline V lookup: CDR1 LNHDA, CDR2 SQIVND (reference sequence). The CDR3 region is CASSEQCYEQYV. The CDR3 DNA reads TGTGCCAGTAGCGAACAGTGCTACGAGCAGTACGTC.

V and J are TRBV28 and TRBJ1-1; D ambiguous. The CDR3 spans 11 residues. V dropped 5 bases and J dropped 8 bases, with 9 bases sitting between them. Per germline, CDR1 MDHEN and CDR2 SYDVKM. CDR3: CASSILREAFF. CDR3 sequence (DNA): TGTGCCAGCAGTATACTAAGGGAAGCTTTCTTT.

This clone appeared many times. This chain links TRBV7-8 with TRBJ2-5; no clear D. CDR1 and CDR2 from the germline V gene are SGHVS and FQNEAQ. The CDR3 sequence is 13 residues long. The V end was cut by 8 bases, the J end by 1 base, with 11 bases between. DNA of the CDR3: TGTGCCAGCTCCCCTCCGCGCCAAGAGACCCAGTACTTC. It yields the protein CASSPPRQETQYF.

The J gene is TRBJ2-3, the V gene TRBV29-1; 9 bases agree with TRBD1. With V trimmed by 7 bases and J by 5 bases, 10 bases remained unmatched. The CDR3 length is 14 residues. Germline values: CDR1 SQVTM, CDR2 ANQGSEA. CDR3 protein: CSGAGTGIGDTQYF. The CDR3 coding sequence is TGCAGCGGGGCCGGGACAGGGATAGGAGATACGCAGTATTTT.

The sample holds one count of this clone. The rearrangement links TRBV6-6 to TRBJ2-7, with 11 bases lining up with TRBD2. Trimming took 6 bases from V and 2 from J; bases not matched to a gene: 3. The CDR3 is 14 amino acids. Germline loops: CDR1 MNHNY, CDR2 SVGAGI (reference sequence). CDR3: CASRGGLAAYEQYV. The CDR3 DNA reads TGTGCCAGCAGGGGGGGACTAGCGGCCTACGAGCAGTACGTC.

There are a few counts of this clone. The chain is built from TRBV5-1 and TRBJ1-5; D is perhaps TRBD1 (5 bases). This CDR3 region has 14 residues. V gave up 0 bases and J gave up 7 bases, with 11 bases separating them. CDR1 and CDR2 from the germline V gene are SGHRS and YFSETQ. In DNA form, the CDR3 reads TGCGCCAGCAGCTTGGGGGCGGCAGGGCAGCCCCAGCATTTT. This codes for CASSLGAAGQPQHF.

V gene TRBV5-4 combines with J gene TRBJ2-2; 10 bases align to TRBD1. The CDR3 is made up of 15 amino acids. V shed 4 bases and J 4 bases; nucleotides not matched to a gene: 4. The germline V gene has CDR1 SGHNT and CDR2 YYREEE (reference sequence). CDR3 nucleotide sequence: TGTGCCAGCAGCCGACAGGGGGCGGGCACCGGGGAGCTGTTTTTT. Encoded protein: CASSRQGAGTGELFF.

The rearrangement joins TRBV12-3 or TRBV12-4 to TRBJ2-1; D is unclear. Trimming pared 2 bases from V and 6 bases from J, leaving 5 bases between. The CDR3 covers 12 residues. CDR3 DNA: TGTGCCAGCAGTTTAACTATCAATGAGCAGTTCTTC. Residues: CASSLTINEQFF.

As concerns this clone: A read error may explain this, as a much larger clone is one base away. The CDR3 nucleotides are TGTGCCAGCAGAGGACAGGGGTCAGATACGCAGTATTTT. Translated, it gives CASRGQGSDTQYF. The rearrangement joins TRBV2 to TRBJ2-3; 9 nucleotides align to TRBD1. The ends lost 6 bases at V and 4 bases at J; junction bases unmatched: 2. Germline assignment: CDR1 SNHLY and CDR2 FYNNEI. The CDR3 consists of 13 residues.

This chain joins TRBV2 and TRBJ1-1; D uncertain. Germline V gene lookup returns CDR1 SNHLY and CDR2 FYNNEI. The length of the CDR3 is 11 residues. V gave up 1 base and J gave up 7 bases, with 4 bases separating them. The CDR3 nucleotides read TGTGCCAGCAGTGAAGTCGTTGAAGCTTTCTTT. As protein: CASSEVVEAFF.

The CDR3 protein is CASSLRTDGNTIYF. Written as DNA, the CDR3 is TGTGCCAGCAGTTTAAGGACAGACGGAAACACCATATATTTT. The genes are TRBV28 and TRBJ1-3; TRBD1 might be the D (6 bases). This CDR3 spans 14 amino acids. Trimming pared 2 bases from V and 4 bases from J, leaving 9 bases between. CDR1 is MDHEN and CDR2 is SYDVKM in the germline V gene.

The rearrangement links TRBV10-3 to TRBJ1-2; no definite D call. The CDR3 extends over 11 amino acids. With 3 bases removed from V and 4 bases from J, the gap between germline ends came to 3 bases. Per the germline V gene, CDR1 is ENHRY and CDR2 is SYGVKD. CDR3 sequence (DNA): TGTGCCATCAGTGACAGCTATGGCTACACCTTC. This codes for CAISDSYGYTF.

This sequence joins TRBV6-5 and TRBJ1-3; possibly TRBD1 for D (6 bases). Trimming cost V 10 bases and J 4 bases, with 17 bases left between them. There are 14 residues in the CDR3. Germline V lookup: CDR1 MNHEY, CDR2 SVGAGI. In DNA, the CDR3 is TGTGCCACCAAGCTGGGGGGGCTCGGAAACACCATATATTTT. It specifies CATKLGGLGNTIYF.

The chain links TRBV3-1 (or the pseudogene TRBV3-2) to TRBJ1-2; a weak D match, TRBD1 (6 bases). Per germline, CDR1 LGHDT and CDR2 YNNKEL (reference sequence). The V gene lost 1 base and the J gene lost 3 bases, with 12 bases spanning the gap. The length of the CDR3 is 15 residues. The DNA for the CDR3 is TGTGCCAGCAGCCAAGGAATCAGACAGGACTATGGCTACACCTTC. Encoded protein: CASSQGIRQDYGYTF.

V is TRBV5-8 and J is TRBJ1-4; TRBD1 aligns across 7 bases. The CDR3 is 18 residues long. Germline values: CDR1 SGHTS, CDR2 YDEGEE. V was clipped by 7 bases and J by 4 bases; unmatched bases: 19. The chain's CDR3 is CASPGTARKRGHNEKLFF. The CDR3 region has the DNA TGTGCCAGCCCGGGGACAGCAAGGAAAAGGGGCCATAATGAAAAACTGTTTTTT.